What follows are 13 T cell receptor beta chains derived from one specimen sequenced in a study of shared clonotypes between healthy human individuals. The table came from immunoSEQ multiplex PCR; TCRdb's copy has only in-frame clones and leaves some out. The sample includes around 500,000 clones, about four fifths of them seen just once. Specimen: PBMCs. These receptors were taken from a woman between 35 and 50 years old in good health. Some clones in this sample may be carry-over from other donors' samples.

The gene calls are TRBV2 and TRBJ2-1, with TRBD1 identical over 8 bases. The CDR3 totals 15 residues. Germline CDR1 SNHLY, CDR2 FYNNEI. Germline trimming cut 2 bases from V and 10 bases from J; bases unmatched to any gene: 10. CDR3 sequence: CASSEWWTGLREQFF. CDR3 sequence (DNA): TGTGCCAGCAGTGAATGGTGGACAGGGCTTAGGGAGCAGTTCTTC.

V and J are TRBV6-7 and TRBJ2-7; 8 nucleotides agree with TRBD1. TRBV6-7 is designated an ORF whose function remains uncertain. The CDR3 consists of 15 residues. J gave up 7 bases and V 2 bases, and 10 bases lay outside the gene matches. The DNA for the CDR3 is TGTGCCAGCAGTTACACACAGGGGGGTTCCCAAGAGCAGTACTTC. Translation gives CASSYTQGGSQEQYF.

The J gene is TRBJ2-1, the V gene TRBV7-2, with 12 bases identical to TRBD2. Germline CDR1 reads SGHTA; CDR2 reads FQGNSA. J gave up 3 bases and V 5 bases, and 8 bases lay outside the gene matches. This CDR3 contains 17 residues. DNA for the CDR3: TGTGCCAGCAGCCCGGGGGCTAGCGGGAGGGTCTACAATGAGCAGTTCTTC. Its translation is CASSPGASGRVYNEQFF.

The chain joins TRBV6-5 to TRBJ2-7; 8 nucleotides match TRBD1. CDR1 is MNHEY and CDR2 is SVGAGI in the germline V gene. The CDR3 contains 15 residues. Trimming removed 4 bases from V and 1 base from J; junction bases left unmatched: 6. This chain's CDR3 is CASSLDRDFSYEQYF. The CDR3 DNA follows: TGTGCCAGCAGTTTGGACAGGGATTTTTCCTACGAGCAGTACTTC.

A single count supports this clone. This sequence joins TRBV7-2 and TRBJ2-2, with D uncertain. V was pared by 6 bases and J by 1 base, with 9 bases between. CDR1 and CDR2 (germline): SGHTA, FQGNSA. CDR3 length: 14 amino acids. In DNA, the CDR3 is TGTGCCAGCAGTTACGACGGGAACACCGGGGAGCTGTTTTTT. Protein: CASSYDGNTGELFF.

The rearrangement links TRBV7-2 to TRBJ2-5; D is uncertain. The CDR3 contains 15 residues. Trimming took 1 base from V and 1 from J, leaving 10 bases between them. Per germline, CDR1 SGHTA and CDR2 FQGNSA. DNA for the CDR3: TGTGCCAGCAGCTTAGGGGGAAGGGCCCAAGAGACCCAGTACTTC. Residues: CASSLGGRAQETQYF.

The genes are TRBV28 and TRBJ1-1; D remains unclear. The V gene's germline CDR1 is MDHEN and CDR2 SYDVKM. Trimming left V 2 bases short and J 6 bases short, with 13 bases between. This CDR3 has 14 amino acids. This chain's CDR3 is CASSLRQVGAEAFF. The CDR3 DNA reads TGTGCCAGCAGTTTACGGCAGGTGGGAGCTGAAGCTTTCTTT. The whole variable domain, filled in from reference TRBV28 and TRBJ1-1, reads DVKVTQSSRYLVKRTGEKVFLECVQDMDHENMFWYRQDPGLGLRLIYFSYDVKMKEKGDIPEGYSVSREKKERFSLILESASTNQTSMYLCASSLRQVGAEAFFGQGTRLTVV.

The chain recombines TRBV19 with TRBJ2-3; tentative D call: TRBD2 (5 bases). Trimming removed 7 bases at V and 0 bases at J, with 14 bases between. This CDR3 contains 15 residues. The germline V gene encodes CDR1 LNHDA and CDR2 SQIVND (reference sequence). CDR3 region: CASTPEGESTDTQYF. The CDR3 DNA reads as TGTGCCAGTACCCCAGAGGGAGAGAGCACAGATACGCAGTATTTT.

The rearrangement links TRBV6-4 to TRBJ2-1; TRBD2 matches at 11 bases. The CDR3 runs to 15 residues. Germline trimming cut 5 bases from V and 6 bases from J; bases unmatched to any gene: 6. Germline CDR1 reads MRHNA; CDR2 reads SNTAGT. CDR3 sequence reads: CASSPTSGGGNEQFF. The CDR3 coding sequence is TGTGCCAGCAGTCCAACTAGCGGGGGAGGCAATGAGCAGTTCTTC.

The chain links TRBV30 to TRBJ1-1; D gene uncertain. The CDR3 extends over 12 amino acids. Germline CDR1 reads GTSNPN; CDR2 reads SVGIG (reference sequence). V shed 0 bases and J shed 3 bases, with 5 bases lying between them. CDR3 in DNA: TGTGCCTGGAGTGTACCCGACACTGAAGCTTTCTTT. Its translation is CAWSVPDTEAFF.

CDR3 nucleotide sequence: TGCGCCAGCAGCTTGGACACAGGGGCCGGGGAGCTGTTTTTT. Protein: CASSLDTGAGELFF. The chain carries TRBV5-1 and TRBJ2-2, with 7 bases identical to TRBD1. Germline V gives CDR1 SGHRS, CDR2 YFSETQ. The CDR3 sequence is 14 residues long. V trimming: 0 bases; J trimming: 6 bases; junction bases outside the gene matches: 2. Based on the CDR3 plus reference TRBV5-1 and TRBJ2-2, the full variable domain is KAGVTQTPRYLIKTRGQQVTLSCSPISGHRSVSWYQQTPGQGLQFLFEYFSETQRNKGNFPGRFSGRQFSNSRSEMNVSTLELGDSALYLCASSLDTGAGELFFGEGSRLTVL.

The rearrangement joins TRBV4-1 to TRBJ2-7; TRBD2 aligns across 11 bases. The CDR3 sequence is 17 residues long. Trimming cost V 2 bases and J 0 bases; bases outside gene matches: 6. The germline CDR1 and CDR2 sequences are MGHRA and YSYEKL. The CDR3 protein is CASSQRWGLAASYEQYF. CDR3 bases: TGCGCCAGCAGCCAAAGATGGGGACTAGCGGCCTCCTACGAGCAGTACTTC.

This clone was counted a single time. V is TRBV27 and J is TRBJ2-1; maybe TRBD2 (6 bases). Germline V gives CDR1 MNHEY, CDR2 SMNVEV (reference sequence). The CDR3 loop spans 14 amino acids. Between the trimmed V and J ends, which lost 3 bases and 12 bases, there was a span of 18 bases. CDR3: CASSFVWDSSWQFF. DNA for the CDR3: TGTGCCAGCAGTTTTGTATGGGACTCCAGCTGGCAGTTCTTC.